Reported below is one T cell receptor (beta chain). Its antigen remains unidentified. This record comes from a study of cytomegalovirus exposure and HLA in healthy donors. Study details: Sequencing of about 179 million T cells in an earlier analysis found 95 million to 120 million unique TCR beta sequences. For the approximately 420 genotyped donors, roughly 80% fell within the Caucasian-associated ancestry cluster. Study outcomes and limitations: With high specificity and sensitivity, the classifier reportedly diagnosed cytomegalovirus status. Under in vitro conditions, three CMV-associated chains were confirmed as specific for CMV antigens.

The V and J ends lost 6 bases and 7 bases, in that order; junction bases with no gene match: 6. CDR1 is LNHDA, CDR2 SQIVND, per germline (reference sequence). This CDR3 has 14 residues. A multiplex PCR was run with 60 Vbeta primers and 13 Jbeta primers. The table came from immunoSEQ multiplex PCR; TCRdb's copy has only in-frame clones and leaves some out. The repertoire consists of fewer than 130,000 clones, with roughly 85% occurring once and the leading ten covering 3.1%. The sample comprised PBMCs. The TCR sequence derives from a woman between 35 and 50 years old in good health and CMV-seronegative. The J gene is TRBJ1-6, the V gene TRBV19; 7 positions match TRBD1. As DNA, the CDR3 is TGTGCCAGTAGGGCCCGGGACAGCAATTCACCCCTCCACTTT. The encoded protein is CASRARDSNSPLHF. Using reference TRBV19 and TRBJ1-6 for the parts outside the CDR3, the full variable domain is DGGITQSPKYLFRKEGQNVTLSCEQNLNHDAMYWYRQDPGQGLRLIYYSQIVNDFQKGDIAEGYSVSREKKESFPLTVTSAQKNPTAFYLCASRARDSNSPLHFGNGTRLTVT.